This TCR beta chain was retrieved from a study of CD4 T cell repertoires in COVID-19. About the study: Relabeled CFSE-low cells, IL-2-expanded for roughly 9 days, met spikes from other coronaviruses.

With 0 bases removed from V and 4 bases from J, the gap between germline ends came to 10 bases. The CDR3 extends over 15 amino acids. Germline V gives CDR1 LGHDT, CDR2 YNNKEL (reference sequence). Data came from immunoSEQ multiplex PCR; TCRdb stores just in-frame clones and leaves some out. The profile covers 60,000 to 90,000 clones, with 83% appearing a single time and about 0.5% taken by the ten largest. To note about this clone: What it recognizes is unknown. This CDR3 is also generated by other DNA sequences in the sample.

These memory T cells were uncultured and sequenced directly after ex vivo isolation. Study outcomes and limitations: Suggested intraclonal diversification: top SARS-CoV-2-reactive clonotypes appeared in two or three memory subsets. Between about 6 and 28% of SARS-CoV-2 clonotypes also appeared in SARS-CoV and/or HKU1 spike cultures.

The sequenced sample was CD4+ T cells from peripheral blood, obtained after recovery from COVID-19. The J gene is TRBJ1-5, the V gene TRBV3-1 (or the pseudogene TRBV3-2); TRBD1 might be the D (5 bases). The clonotype originates from a human donor who had COVID-19. The CDR3 nucleotides read TGTGCCAGCAGCCAAGACCTTTCAGGGAATCAGCCCCAGCATTTT. Protein product: CASSQDLSGNQPQHF.